This TCR beta chain was found in a study of T cell repertoires in aging, cancer and after chemotherapy. Study information: Six age groups, ranging from 30 or younger to 70 or older, included the donors. Clear clonal overlap appeared across healthy donor samples taken over several months to years.

The ends were cut back, 5 bases at V and 5 bases at J, with 12 bases in the middle. The length of the CDR3 is 13 residues. CDR1 is SGHTA and CDR2 is FQGNSA in the germline V gene. Amplification of TCR beta used genomic DNA extracted from peripheral blood. Rearranged V-D-J TRB sequences were amplified with a mixed TRB-A/B primer pool. From the multiplex PCR reads, TCRdb called clonotypes with MiXCR, one entry per CDR3 protein. Here the sample spans some 15,000 distinct CDR3 sequences, 21% being singletons. This chain joins TRBV7-2 and TRBJ1-2; TRBD1 is a possible D gene (5 bases). This sequence originates from a human donor in good health. Sequencing was done on a sample of blood. This CDR3 is CASSKTGGYGYTF. CDR3 nucleotide sequence: TGTGCCAGCAGCAAAACCGGGGGGTATGGCTACACCTTC.